These T cell receptor beta chains were read from a single sample in a study of shared clonotypes between healthy human individuals. Produced via immunoSEQ multiplex PCR; TCRdb's table is partial and in-frame only. The sample lists over 400,000 clones, approximately 82% occurring once. Sequenced: PBMCs. These receptors all come from a woman aged 40 to 50 in good health. Some clones in this sample may be carry-over from other donors' samples. Each CDR3 is given with its conserved first and last residue. The order of the fields is V gene, D gene, CDR3 length, J gene, clone size, CDR3 DNA, CDR3 protein. D genes are given only for firm matches. Not all rows give a size; the values are once, few, many and, for expanded clones, a class.

v_call: TRBV30
d_call: -
cdr3_length: 15
j_call: TRBJ1-1
clone_size: few
cdr3_nt: TGTGCCTGGACCAACCTTCCGGGACAGAACACTGAAGCTTTCTTT
cdr3_aa: CAWTNLPGQNTEAFF

v_call: TRBV5-1
d_call: -
cdr3_length: 12
j_call: TRBJ2-5
clone_size: -
cdr3_nt: TGCGCCAGCAGCTTGTTAGGAGAGACCCAGTACTTC
cdr3_aa: CASSLLGETQYF

v_call: TRBV4-2
d_call: -
cdr3_length: 16
j_call: TRBJ1-5
clone_size: -
cdr3_nt: TGTGCCAGCAGCCAAGAAAGAATGCGGCACAATCAGCCCCAGCATTTT
cdr3_aa: CASSQERMRHNQPQHF

v_call: TRBV6-5
d_call: -
cdr3_length: 15
j_call: TRBJ2-7
clone_size: -
cdr3_nt: TGTGCCAGCACCCCGGGGGTAGGGGCTCTCTACGAGCAGTACTTC
cdr3_aa: CASTPGVGALYEQYF

v_call: TRBV5-1
d_call: -
cdr3_length: 15
j_call: TRBJ2-1
clone_size: many
cdr3_nt: TGCGCCAGCAGCTTGGGACAGAGGACCTACAATGAGCAGTTCTTC
cdr3_aa: CASSLGQRTYNEQFF

v_call: TRBV2
d_call: -
cdr3_length: 14
j_call: TRBJ1-5
clone_size: -
cdr3_nt: TGTGCCAGCAGTGAGGGAGGGCACAATCAGCCCCAGCATTTT
cdr3_aa: CASSEGGHNQPQHF

v_call: TRBV7-9
d_call: -
cdr3_length: 16
j_call: TRBJ2-7
clone_size: -
cdr3_nt: TGTGCCAGCAGCAGCCCGGACGGGAGAATCTCCTACGAGCAGTACTTC
cdr3_aa: CASSSPDGRISYEQYF

v_call: TRBV30
d_call: -
cdr3_length: 15
j_call: TRBJ2-4
clone_size: -
cdr3_nt: TGTGCCTGGAGTGTTACGGAAGCGCCCAAAAACATTCAGTACTTC
cdr3_aa: CAWSVTEAPKNIQYF

v_call: TRBV14
d_call: -
cdr3_length: 12
j_call: TRBJ2-1
clone_size: many
cdr3_nt: TGTGCCAGCAGCCAAGTGGGGGTTGAGCAGTTCTTC
cdr3_aa: CASSQVGVEQFF

v_call: TRBV10-3
d_call: -
cdr3_length: 13
j_call: TRBJ2-5
clone_size: -
cdr3_nt: TGTGCCATCAGTGGGGTCACCGTAGAGACCCAGTACTTC
cdr3_aa: CAISGVTVETQYF

v_call: TRBV20-1
d_call: TRBD1
cdr3_length: 11
j_call: TRBJ1-2
clone_size: -
cdr3_nt: TGCAGTGCTACAGGGGGCTATGGCTACACCTTC
cdr3_aa: CSATGGYGYTF

v_call: TRBV4-1
d_call: TRBD2
cdr3_length: 14
j_call: TRBJ2-2
clone_size: -
cdr3_nt: TGCGCCAGCCGGAAGGCGGGAGGGCCCGGGGAGCTGTTTTTT
cdr3_aa: CASRKAGGPGELFF

v_call: TRBV7-9
d_call: -
cdr3_length: 13
j_call: TRBJ1-5
clone_size: -
cdr3_nt: TGTGCCAGCAGCGGACAAAGCAATCAGCCCCAGCATTTT
cdr3_aa: CASSGQSNQPQHF

v_call: TRBV28
d_call: -
cdr3_length: 12
j_call: TRBJ2-7
clone_size: -
cdr3_nt: TGTGCCAGCAGTCCAGTCATCCACGAGCAGTACTTC
cdr3_aa: CASSPVIHEQYF

v_call: TRBV7-9
d_call: -
cdr3_length: 14
j_call: TRBJ2-3
clone_size: -
cdr3_nt: TGTGCCAGCAGCTTTGTCAGAGACACAGATACGCAGTATTTT
cdr3_aa: CASSFVRDTDTQYF

v_call: TRBV19
d_call: -
cdr3_length: 15
j_call: TRBJ1-5
clone_size: -
cdr3_nt: TGTGCCAGTAGTATCGGGGTGGCCAGCAATCAGCCCCAGCATTTT
cdr3_aa: CASSIGVASNQPQHF

v_call: TRBV5-1
d_call: -
cdr3_length: 13
j_call: TRBJ1-1
clone_size: -
cdr3_nt: TGCGCCAGCAGCCCCCTTATGAACACTGAAGCTTTCTTT
cdr3_aa: CASSPLMNTEAFF

v_call: TRBV29-1
d_call: -
cdr3_length: 13
j_call: TRBJ1-4
clone_size: few
cdr3_nt: TGCAGCGTTGAACAGGGAACTAATGAAAAACTGTTTTTT
cdr3_aa: CSVEQGTNEKLFF

v_call: TRBV5-1
d_call: -
cdr3_length: 11
j_call: TRBJ2-5
clone_size: -
cdr3_nt: TGCGCCAGCAGCTGGAAAGAGACCCAGTACTTC
cdr3_aa: CASSWKETQYF

v_call: TRBV30
d_call: TRBD2
cdr3_length: 14
j_call: TRBJ2-4
clone_size: -
cdr3_nt: TGTGCCTGGAGTCTCCAGCGGGAGTCCGGCATTCAGTACTTC
cdr3_aa: CAWSLQRESGIQYF

v_call: TRBV5-4
d_call: -
cdr3_length: 17
j_call: TRBJ1-5
clone_size: -
cdr3_nt: TGTGCCAGCGCCCTGCGGAAGGGGGGATGGTCGGTTCAGCCCCAGCATTTT
cdr3_aa: CASALRKGGWSVQPQHF

v_call: TRBV9
d_call: -
cdr3_length: 19
j_call: TRBJ1-1
clone_size: -
cdr3_nt: TGTGCCAGCAGCGTAGTTCCTATCCCCATAGGACAGAGGAACACTGAAGCTTTCTTT
cdr3_aa: CASSVVPIPIGQRNTEAFF

v_call: TRBV30
d_call: TRBD1
cdr3_length: 13
j_call: TRBJ1-2
clone_size: few
cdr3_nt: TGTGCCTGGGGCCGGGACAGGCCCTATGGCTACACCTTC
cdr3_aa: CAWGRDRPYGYTF

v_call: TRBV2
d_call: -
cdr3_length: 14
j_call: TRBJ2-5
clone_size: -
cdr3_nt: TGTGCCAGCAGCGAACAGGGATCTGGGGAGACCCAGTACTTC
cdr3_aa: CASSEQGSGETQYF

v_call: TRBV28
d_call: -
cdr3_length: 14
j_call: TRBJ2-7
clone_size: -
cdr3_nt: TGTGCCAGCAGTTTCGACACCAACTCCTACGAGCAGTACTTC
cdr3_aa: CASSFDTNSYEQYF

v_call: TRBV29-1
d_call: -
cdr3_length: 14
j_call: TRBJ2-7
clone_size: -
cdr3_nt: TGCAGCGTTGATTCAACAGGGACGAACGACGAGCAGTACTTC
cdr3_aa: CSVDSTGTNDEQYF

v_call: TRBV7-6
d_call: -
cdr3_length: 16
j_call: TRBJ2-2
clone_size: few
cdr3_nt: TGTGCCAGCACCCCGGGGGGTGGGACAAACACCGGGGAGCTGTTTTTT
cdr3_aa: CASTPGGGTNTGELFF

v_call: TRBV2
d_call: -
cdr3_length: 15
j_call: TRBJ2-3
clone_size: -
cdr3_nt: TGTGCCAGCAGTAGGAGGGCCAGGAGGGCAGATACGCAGTATTTT
cdr3_aa: CASSRRARRADTQYF

v_call: TRBV6-4
d_call: -
cdr3_length: 14
j_call: TRBJ2-7
clone_size: once
cdr3_nt: TGTGCCAGCGGCGGGTCGGGGGAAGGCTACGAGCAGTACTTC
cdr3_aa: CASGGSGEGYEQYF

v_call: TRBV15
d_call: -
cdr3_length: 15
j_call: TRBJ2-1
clone_size: once
cdr3_nt: TGTGCCACCAGTCCCGTCCCCAGAAGCTACAATGAGCAGTTCTTC
cdr3_aa: CATSPVPRSYNEQFF

v_call: TRBV5-1
d_call: TRBD1
cdr3_length: 13
j_call: TRBJ1-2
clone_size: once
cdr3_nt: TGCGCCAGCACAGGACAGGGGAACTATGGCTACACCTTC
cdr3_aa: CASTGQGNYGYTF

v_call: TRBV5-4
d_call: -
cdr3_length: 14
j_call: TRBJ2-4
clone_size: -
cdr3_nt: TGTGCCAGCAGCCTCGGGGGAGCCGAAAACATTCAGTACTTC
cdr3_aa: CASSLGGAENIQYF

v_call: TRBV28
d_call: -
cdr3_length: 15
j_call: TRBJ1-2
clone_size: -
cdr3_nt: TGTGCCAGTTCCTCCCTCCCATTCGGGAACTATGGCTACACCTTC
cdr3_aa: CASSSLPFGNYGYTF

v_call: TRBV30
d_call: -
cdr3_length: 11
j_call: TRBJ2-4
clone_size: -
cdr3_nt: TGTGCCTGGAGTGTACAAGGCAGGGGATACTTC
cdr3_aa: CAWSVQGRGYF

v_call: TRBV4-2
d_call: TRBD2
cdr3_length: 18
j_call: TRBJ2-2
clone_size: -
cdr3_nt: TGTGCCAGCAGCCAAGATCCCAGCGGGAGGGCCCACACCGGGGAGCTGTTTTTT
cdr3_aa: CASSQDPSGRAHTGELFF

v_call: TRBV18
d_call: -
cdr3_length: 14
j_call: TRBJ2-6
clone_size: -
cdr3_nt: TGTGCCAGCTCAGGAAGCTCTGGGGCCAACGTCCTGACTTTC
cdr3_aa: CASSGSSGANVLTF

v_call: TRBV27
d_call: -
cdr3_length: 14
j_call: TRBJ2-2
clone_size: once
cdr3_nt: TGTGCCAGCAGTTTAGTAGGGTATTCCGGGGAGCTGTTTTTT
cdr3_aa: CASSLVGYSGELFF

v_call: TRBV4-1
d_call: -
cdr3_length: 16
j_call: TRBJ2-5
clone_size: -
cdr3_nt: TGCGCCAGCAGCCAAGTGGTAGTGGGGGCATGGGAGACCCAGTACTTC
cdr3_aa: CASSQVVVGAWETQYF

v_call: TRBV11-2
d_call: TRBD1
cdr3_length: 16
j_call: TRBJ2-7
clone_size: -
cdr3_nt: TGTGCCAGCTCCTTAGAGGATGGGACAGGGTCCTACGAGCAGTACTTC
cdr3_aa: CASSLEDGTGSYEQYF

v_call: TRBV27
d_call: TRBD2
cdr3_length: 15
j_call: TRBJ2-1
clone_size: -
cdr3_nt: TGTGCCAGCAGTTACCTAGCGGGTGGCTACAATGAGCAGTTCTTC
cdr3_aa: CASSYLAGGYNEQFF

v_call: TRBV2
d_call: -
cdr3_length: 14
j_call: TRBJ2-3
clone_size: many
cdr3_nt: TGTGCCAGCAGCGACGGTTCCACGGCAGATACGCAGTATTTT
cdr3_aa: CASSDGSTADTQYF

v_call: TRBV10-3
d_call: TRBD2
cdr3_length: 15
j_call: TRBJ2-6
clone_size: -
cdr3_nt: TGTGCCATCACGACGGGAGGGCCTGGGGCCAACGTCCTGACTTTC
cdr3_aa: CAITTGGPGANVLTF

v_call: TRBV5-6
d_call: TRBD1
cdr3_length: 16
j_call: TRBJ2-2
clone_size: -
cdr3_nt: TGTGCCAGCAGCGTATACCGGGACAGGGGTACCGGGGAGCTGTTTTTT
cdr3_aa: CASSVYRDRGTGELFF

v_call: TRBV5-1
d_call: TRBD2
cdr3_length: 15
j_call: TRBJ2-1
clone_size: -
cdr3_nt: TGCGCCAGCAGCTTGGTAGCGGGATCCTACAATGAGCAGTTCTTC
cdr3_aa: CASSLVAGSYNEQFF

v_call: TRBV18
d_call: -
cdr3_length: 12
j_call: TRBJ2-1
clone_size: -
cdr3_nt: TGTGCCAGCTCACTTGGAGGGTATGAGCAGTTCTTC
cdr3_aa: CASSLGGYEQFF

v_call: TRBV18
d_call: TRBD2
cdr3_length: 16
j_call: TRBJ2-3
clone_size: -
cdr3_nt: TGTGCCAGCTCACCACCGGGACTAGCGGGAGTTGATACGCAGTATTTT
cdr3_aa: CASSPPGLAGVDTQYF

v_call: TRBV14
d_call: -
cdr3_length: 12
j_call: TRBJ2-7
clone_size: -
cdr3_nt: TGTGCCAGCAGCCTCGGGACCTACGAGCAGTACTTC
cdr3_aa: CASSLGTYEQYF

v_call: TRBV10-3
d_call: -
cdr3_length: 12
j_call: TRBJ2-7
clone_size: -
cdr3_nt: TGTGCCATCAGTGAAGAAGGAATCAAGCAGTACTTC
cdr3_aa: CAISEEGIKQYF

v_call: TRBV6-4
d_call: -
cdr3_length: 15
j_call: TRBJ1-1
clone_size: few
cdr3_nt: TGTGCCAGCAGTGACTCGAAGCGAGAGTACACTGAAGCTTTCTTT
cdr3_aa: CASSDSKREYTEAFF

v_call: TRBV14
d_call: TRBD2
cdr3_length: 15
j_call: TRBJ2-7
clone_size: -
cdr3_nt: TGTGCCAGCAGCCAAGGGACTAGCGGGGCCTACGAGCAGTACTTC
cdr3_aa: CASSQGTSGAYEQYF

v_call: TRBV7-8
d_call: -
cdr3_length: 14
j_call: TRBJ1-2
clone_size: -
cdr3_nt: TGTGCCAGCACCCCCAGGGAAGTCAACTATGGCTACACCTTC
cdr3_aa: CASTPREVNYGYTF

v_call: TRBV13
d_call: -
cdr3_length: 14
j_call: TRBJ2-7
clone_size: few
cdr3_nt: TGTGCCAGCAGCTCCGGGACACCAGCCTACGAGCAGTACTTC
cdr3_aa: CASSSGTPAYEQYF

v_call: TRBV7-9
d_call: TRBD2
cdr3_length: 12
j_call: TRBJ2-1
clone_size: -
cdr3_nt: TGTGCCAGCACCGAGACCGGGACTAGAGAGTTCTTC
cdr3_aa: CASTETGTREFF

v_call: TRBV5-4
d_call: -
cdr3_length: 14
j_call: TRBJ1-5
clone_size: once
cdr3_nt: TGTGCCAGCAGCCTCAAAGGCGATAATCAGCCCCAGCATTTT
cdr3_aa: CASSLKGDNQPQHF

v_call: TRBV5-6
d_call: TRBD1
cdr3_length: 16
j_call: TRBJ1-6
clone_size: -
cdr3_nt: TGTGCCAGCAGCTTTCGTCGCGACAGGGGGGGTTCACCCCTCCACTTT
cdr3_aa: CASSFRRDRGGSPLHF